Following are 23 T cell receptor beta chains from one sample sequenced in a study of Ad26.COV2.S vaccination and SARS-CoV-2 variants. The sample's treatment: roughly 19 received Ad26.COV2.S at low or high dose, single or two shots; a few received placebo; per-sample allocation not given. The samples were gathered on day 63 after the first injection of vaccine or placebo. The table came from immunoSEQ multiplex PCR; TCRdb's copy has only in-frame clones and leaves some out. The data show 300,000 to 400,000 clones, less than 90% seen once. Sequenced material: peripheral blood, taken in a trial of Ad26.COV2.S vaccine versus placebo. All receptors derive from a person aged 18-65 years who received the Ad26.COV2.S COVID-19 vaccine or a placebo.

This clone was picked up one time. The rearrangement links TRBV3-1 (or the pseudogene TRBV3-2) to TRBJ1-1; TRBD1 might be the D (6 bases). The V gene's germline CDR1 is LGHDT and CDR2 YNNKEL (reference sequence). V dropped 4 bases and J dropped 6 bases, with 15 bases sitting between them. The CDR3 runs 14 residues. CDR3 nucleotide sequence: TGTGCCAGCAGCCCCCTTAGGGGGAAGCCTGAAGCTTTCTTT. It yields the protein CASSPLRGKPEAFF.

The chain combines TRBV28 with TRBJ1-2; 7 bases match TRBD1. V was clipped by 4 bases and J by 4 bases; unmatched bases: 9. Germline lookup yields CDR1 MDHEN and CDR2 SYDVKM. CDR3 length: 15 amino acids. The CDR3 region has the DNA TGTGCCAGCAGTTCCACCCCGACAGGGCTCTATGGCTACACCTTC. Translation: CASSSTPTGLYGYTF.

This clone was seen only once. The rearrangement links TRBV5-1 to TRBJ1-1; D unclear. The CDR3 is 14 amino acids. Between the trimmed V and J ends, which lost 4 bases and 1 base, there was a span of 11 bases. Germline assignment: CDR1 SGHRS and CDR2 YFSETQ. The CDR3 region has the DNA TGCGCCAGCAGCCACGTAGCCAAGAACACTGAAGCTTTCTTT. Protein: CASSHVAKNTEAFF.

The J gene is TRBJ2-6, the V gene TRBV3-1 (or the pseudogene TRBV3-2), with D uncertain. Germline V gene data show CDR1 as LGHDT and CDR2 as YNNKEL (reference sequence). This CDR3 region has 15 residues. V shed 5 bases and J shed 3 bases, with 11 bases lying between them. The CDR3 coding sequence is TGTGCCAGCAGCTCCCGAGTAGTTGGGGCCAACGTCCTGACTTTC. Encoded protein: CASSSRVVGANVLTF.

The V gene is TRBV5-5, the J gene TRBJ1-1; D not certain. Germline V gene data show CDR1 as SGHKS and CDR2 as YYEKEE (reference sequence). This CDR3 is 13 amino acids long. Trimming stripped 1 base from V and 8 bases from J, with 12 bases between. In DNA form, the CDR3 reads TGTGCCAGCAGCTTGATTCTTCTCAGCGAAGCTTTCTTT. Translation: CASSLILLSEAFF. Full variable domain (remainder filled in from reference TRBV5-5 and TRBJ1-1): DAGVTQSPTHLIKTRGQQVTLRCSPISGHKSVSWYQQVLGQGPQFIFQYYEKEERGRGNFPDRFSARQFPNYSSELNVNALLLGDSALYLCASSLILLSEAFFGQGTRLTVV.

V is TRBV5-1 and J is TRBJ2-5, with TRBD2 identical over 7 bases. V shed 7 bases and J 4 bases; nucleotides not matched to a gene: 10. Germline CDR1 and CDR2: SGHRS and YFSETQ. This CDR3 spans 14 amino acids. CDR3 region: CASHEGGRGETQYF. The DNA of the CDR3 is TGCGCCAGCCACGAGGGAGGGAGGGGAGAGACCCAGTACTTC.

The chain uses TRBV7-2 and TRBJ1-3; no clear D. The germline V gene encodes CDR1 SGHTA and CDR2 FQGNSA. The V end lost 5 bases, the J end lost 4 bases, and 15 bases lay between the germline ends. This CDR3 comprises 15 residues. The CDR3 is CASSRKPVSGNTIYF. CDR3 coding DNA: TGTGCCAGCAGCCGCAAGCCAGTCTCAGGAAACACCATATATTTT.

The V call is TRBV7-9, the J call TRBJ2-4; unclear D gene. The germline gives CDR1 SEHNR, CDR2 FQNEAQ (reference sequence). The CDR3 loop spans 14 amino acids. With 1 base removed from V and 8 bases from J, the gap between germline ends came to 12 bases. The CDR3 spells CASSLVFGNDIQYF. In DNA form, the CDR3 reads TGTGCCAGCAGCTTAGTTTTTGGGAATGACATTCAGTACTTC.

This clone was observed a few times. The rearrangement links TRBV9 to TRBJ1-6; a possible D gene is TRBD1 (5 bases). The CDR3 extends over 15 amino acids. In germline, CDR1 is SGDLS, CDR2 YYNGEE. Trimming took off 2 bases at V and 9 bases at J, with 15 bases between the two ends. The CDR3 coding sequence is TGTGCCAGCAGCGTCCTGGGAGGTGGGGGTTCACCCCTCCACTTT. It translates to CASSVLGGGGSPLHF.

This clone was observed a single time. V gene TRBV7-9 combines with J gene TRBJ2-1; 10 nucleotides align to TRBD2. In germline, CDR1 is SEHNR, CDR2 FQNEAQ (reference sequence). CDR3 length equals 14 residues. V dropped 10 bases and J dropped 3; count of bases not matched to a gene: 6. CDR3 protein: CAISGTSDYNEQFF. As DNA, the CDR3 is TGTGCCATCTCCGGGACTAGCGACTACAATGAGCAGTTCTTC.

The sample holds a few counts of this clone. This same CDR3 is encoded by further DNA sequences in the sample. The chain has TRBV14 and TRBJ2-7; possible D gene TRBD2, 6 bases. This CDR3 has 13 amino acids. V lost 1 base and J 7 bases, leaving 11 bases between the germline ends. CDR1 is SGHDN and CDR2 is FVKESK in the germline V gene. CDR3 bases: TGTGCCAGCAGCCAAGTTTTCGGGGGTGAGCAGTACTTC. It specifies CASSQVFGGEQYF.

This clone was detected once. The chain has TRBV7-2 and TRBJ1-1, with D perhaps TRBD1 (5 bases). The V end lost 3 bases, the J end lost 11 bases, and 13 bases lay between the germline ends. This CDR3 contains 12 residues. The germline V gene has CDR1 SGHTA and CDR2 FQGNSA. CDR3 in amino acids: CASSFRGSGAFF. In nucleotides, the CDR3 is TGTGCCAGCAGCTTCCGGGGGAGCGGGGCTTTCTTT. Supplemented by reference TRBV7-2 and TRBJ1-1, the full variable domain reads GAGVSQSPSNKVTEKGKDVELRCDPISGHTALYWYRQSLGQGLEFLIYFQGNSAPDKSGLPSDRFSAERTGGSVSTLTIQRTQQEDSAVYLCASSFRGSGAFFGQGTRLTVV.

This rearrangement joins TRBV2 to TRBJ1-1; D call uncertain. The CDR3 length is 14 residues. Germline CDR1 is SNHLY and CDR2 is FYNNEI. V was pared by 7 bases and J by 1 base, with 13 bases between. This chain's CDR3 is CASIKRGRNTEAFF. CDR3 nucleotide sequence: TGTGCCAGCATCAAGAGAGGGAGGAACACTGAAGCTTTCTTT.

This chain connects TRBV7-2 to TRBJ1-2; 9 bases agree with TRBD1. The CDR3 sequence is 13 residues long. V trimming: 4 bases; J trimming: 6 bases; junction bases outside the gene matches: 3. Germline values: CDR1 SGHTA, CDR2 FQGNSA. CDR3 DNA: TGTGCCAGCAGCTCCGGGACAGGGCATGGCTACACCTTC. The encoded protein is CASSSGTGHGYTF.

J is TRBJ2-1 and V is TRBV7-2; D perhaps matches TRBD1 (5 bases). V was cut by 4 bases and J by 6 bases, with 13 bases left in between. This CDR3 comprises 14 residues. Germline V gene data show CDR1 as SGHTA and CDR2 as FQGNSA. The CDR3 spells CASSSGPRVNEQFF. CDR3 nucleotide sequence: TGTGCCAGCAGCTCCGGGCCCAGGGTCAATGAGCAGTTCTTC.

The chain combines TRBV25-1 with TRBJ1-4; 7 bases are a match to TRBD1. The junction had 7 bases not matched to a gene; V was cut back by 5 bases and J by 7 bases. The V gene's germline CDR1 is MGHDK and CDR2 SYGVNS. The CDR3 runs 14 residues. CDR3 loop: CASSPDRVGEKLFF. CDR3 DNA: TGTGCCAGCAGTCCAGACAGGGTTGGTGAAAAACTGTTTTTT.

The CDR3 loop is CASSQARQGATLLFF. For the CDR3, the DNA is TGCGCCAGCAGCCAAGCGAGGCAGGGGGCGACACTCCTGTTCTTC. The rearrangement links TRBV4-1 to TRBJ2-1, with 8 positions matching TRBD1. The germline gives CDR1 MGHRA, CDR2 YSYEKL. The CDR3 loop spans 15 amino acids. Trimming cost V 1 base and J 15 bases; bases outside gene matches: 14.

The chain carries TRBV10-2 and TRBJ2-7; 8 bases align to TRBD2. The CDR3 is 13 amino acids. Trimming removed 5 bases from V and 1 base from J; junction bases left unmatched: 1. Germline CDR1 WSHSY, CDR2 SAAADI. The CDR3 spells CASSSGRSYEQYF. The CDR3 coding sequence is TGCGCCAGCAGTAGCGGGAGATCCTACGAGCAGTACTTC.

This clone was recorded once. This chain connects TRBV18 to TRBJ1-1; D is perhaps TRBD1 (5 bases). This CDR3 comprises 15 residues. Germline V gene lookup returns CDR1 KGHSH and CDR2 LQKENI. The V and J ends lost 4 bases and 2 bases respectively, with 14 bases between them. The CDR3 nucleotides read TGTGCCAGCTCACGGCGGCCAGGGTTAAACACTGAAGCTTTCTTT. Translating gives CASSRRPGLNTEAFF. Based on the CDR3 plus reference TRBV18 and TRBJ1-1, the full variable domain is NAGVMQNPRHLVRRRGQEARLRCSPMKGHSHVYWYRQLPEEGLKFMVYLQKENIIDESGMPKERFSAEFPKEGPSILRIQQVVRGDSAAYFCASSRRPGLNTEAFFGQGTRLTVV.

The rearrangement joins TRBV28 to TRBJ1-1, with 9 bases fitting TRBD1. CDR3 length equals 15 residues. Germline values: CDR1 MDHEN, CDR2 SYDVKM. Germline trimming cut 7 bases from V and 10 bases from J; bases unmatched to any gene: 16. DNA for the CDR3: TGTGCCAGCACCATACCGGGGGGACAGGGATCTGGAGCTTTCTTT. It codes for CASTIPGGQGSGAFF. The variable domain in full, completed from reference TRBV28 and TRBJ1-1, reads DVKVTQSSRYLVKRTGEKVFLECVQDMDHENMFWYRQDPGLGLRLIYFSYDVKMKEKGDIPEGYSVSREKKERFSLILESASTNQTSMYLCASTIPGGQGSGAFFGQGTRLTVV.

This clone was recorded once. V usage is TRBV4-3 and J usage is TRBJ1-4, with 7 bases fitting TRBD1. The CDR3 consists of 17 residues. Germline trimming cut 0 bases from V and 3 bases from J; bases unmatched to any gene: 7. CDR1 and CDR2 from the germline V gene are LGHNA and YSLEER. The DNA of the CDR3 is TGCGCCAGCAGCCAAGACGGCGGAGGGGGCGCTAATGAAAAACTGTTTTTT. Translated, it gives CASSQDGGGGANEKLFF.

The chain links TRBV19 to TRBJ1-6; 7 bases agree with TRBD1. Per germline, CDR1 LNHDA and CDR2 SQIVND (reference sequence). Trimming cost V 5 bases and J 9 bases; bases outside gene matches: 7. CDR3 size: 14 residues. CDR3 nucleotides: TGTGCCAGTAGTCAGGGGACAGTTGCTTCACCCCTCCACTTT. It translates to CASSQGTVASPLHF.

The CDR3 DNA follows: TGTGCCAGCAGTTCTAGCGGGAGGGACGGCGGGGAGCTGTTTTTT. This translates into CASSSSGRDGGELFF. The chain links TRBV27 to TRBJ2-2, with 12 nucleotides matching TRBD2. Trimming cost V 4 bases and J 7 bases; bases outside gene matches: 4. The length of the CDR3 is 15 residues. From germline, CDR1 is MNHEY and CDR2 SMNVEV (reference sequence).